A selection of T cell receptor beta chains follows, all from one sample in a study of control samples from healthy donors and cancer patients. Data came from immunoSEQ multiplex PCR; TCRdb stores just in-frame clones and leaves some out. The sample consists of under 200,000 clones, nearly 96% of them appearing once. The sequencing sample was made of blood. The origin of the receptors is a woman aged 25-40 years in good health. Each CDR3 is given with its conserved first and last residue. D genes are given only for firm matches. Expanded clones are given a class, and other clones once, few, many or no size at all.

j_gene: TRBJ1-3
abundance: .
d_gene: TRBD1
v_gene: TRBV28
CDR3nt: TGTGCCAGCAGTCAACAGGGGGCTTTAGGAAACACCATATATTTT
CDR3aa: CASSQQGALGNTIYF

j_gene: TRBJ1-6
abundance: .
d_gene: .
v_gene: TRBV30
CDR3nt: TGTGCCTGGAAAGGAAACCCAAATTCACCCCTCCACTTT
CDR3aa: CAWKGNPNSPLHF

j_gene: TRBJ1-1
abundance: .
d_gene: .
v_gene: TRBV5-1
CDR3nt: TGCGCCAGCAGACGGACGAACACTGAAGCTTTCTTT
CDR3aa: CASRRTNTEAFF

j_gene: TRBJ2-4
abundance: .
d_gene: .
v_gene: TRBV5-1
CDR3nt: TGCGCCAGCAGCTTTACTACTAACAAACTTGACATTCAGTACTTC
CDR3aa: CASSFTTNKLDIQYF

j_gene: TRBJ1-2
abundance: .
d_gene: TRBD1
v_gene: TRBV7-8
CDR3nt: TGTGCCAGCAGCGCCGGGACAGAGTCTAGCTATGGCTACACCTTC
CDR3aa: CASSAGTESSYGYTF

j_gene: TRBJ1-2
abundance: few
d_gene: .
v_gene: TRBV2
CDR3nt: TGTGCCAGCAGTGTCCGGGGGTTAGAAGGCTACACCTTC
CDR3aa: CASSVRGLEGYTF

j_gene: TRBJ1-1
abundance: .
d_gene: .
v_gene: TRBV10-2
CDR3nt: TGCGCCAGCAGAGTCGGCGTAGGGGACACTGAAGCTTTCTTT
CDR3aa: CASRVGVGDTEAFF

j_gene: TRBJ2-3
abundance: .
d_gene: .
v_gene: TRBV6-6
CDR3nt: TGTGCCAGCAGTTACTCGATAGCGGCTGGGGCAGATACGCAGTATTTT
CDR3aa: CASSYSIAAGADTQYF

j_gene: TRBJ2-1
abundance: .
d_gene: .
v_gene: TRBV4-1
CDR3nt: TGCGCCAGCAGCCAAGATCTGCAGACGCTGGGTAATGAGCAGTTCTTC
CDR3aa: CASSQDLQTLGNEQFF

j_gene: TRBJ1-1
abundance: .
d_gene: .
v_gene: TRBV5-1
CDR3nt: TGCGCCAGCAGCTCGCCCTCGGGACCGAACACTGAAGCTTTCTTT
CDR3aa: CASSSPSGPNTEAFF

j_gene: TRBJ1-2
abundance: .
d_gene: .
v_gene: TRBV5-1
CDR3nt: TGCGCCAGCAGCCCCGGGACACCGACTAACTATGGCTACACCTTC
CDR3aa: CASSPGTPTNYGYTF

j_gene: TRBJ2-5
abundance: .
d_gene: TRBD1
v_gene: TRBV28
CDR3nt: TGTGCCAGCAGTCCACGCGCGGGGACAGGGGGCCAAGAGACCCAGTACTTC
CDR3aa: CASSPRAGTGGQETQYF

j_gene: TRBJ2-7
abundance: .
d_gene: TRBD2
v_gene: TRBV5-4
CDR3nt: TGTGCCAGCAGCTCTCTAGCGGGGGGGCGCGAGCAGTACTTC
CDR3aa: CASSSLAGGREQYF

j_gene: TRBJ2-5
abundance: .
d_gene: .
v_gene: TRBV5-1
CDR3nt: TGCGCCAGCAGCTTCCCCGGCAGGGGAGAGGAGACCCAGTACTTC
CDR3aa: CASSFPGRGEETQYF

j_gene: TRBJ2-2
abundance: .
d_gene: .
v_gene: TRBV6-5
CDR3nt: TGTGCCAGCAACCGAGGGGACGTGAACACCGGGGAGCTGTTTTTT
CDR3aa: CASNRGDVNTGELFF

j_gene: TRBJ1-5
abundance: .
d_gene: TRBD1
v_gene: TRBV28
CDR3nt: TGTGCCAGCAGTCCCCGGACAGGGGCCCAGCCCCAGCATTTT
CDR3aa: CASSPRTGAQPQHF

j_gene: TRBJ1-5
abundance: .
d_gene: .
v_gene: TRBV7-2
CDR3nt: TGTGCCAGCAGCGGTGGGTGGGGGTCTCAGCCCCAGCATTTT
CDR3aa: CASSGGWGSQPQHF

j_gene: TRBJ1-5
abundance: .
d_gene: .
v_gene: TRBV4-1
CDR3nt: TGCGCCAGCAGCCAGAACCCAGGGACGGGCAATCAGCCCCAGCATTTT
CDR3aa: CASSQNPGTGNQPQHF

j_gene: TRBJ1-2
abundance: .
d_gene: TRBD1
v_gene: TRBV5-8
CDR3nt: TGTGCCAGCAGCCTTGGACAGGTGTTTGGCTACACCTTC
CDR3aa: CASSLGQVFGYTF

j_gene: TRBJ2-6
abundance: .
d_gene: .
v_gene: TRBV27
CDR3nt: TGTGCCAGCAGTCCCGCAGGGTTCCCCGGGGCCAACGTCCTGACTTTC
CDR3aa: CASSPAGFPGANVLTF

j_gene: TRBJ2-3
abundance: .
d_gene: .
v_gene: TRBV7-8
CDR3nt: TGTGCCAGCAGCTTATATCTGGGGAGCACAGATACGCAGTATTTT
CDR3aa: CASSLYLGSTDTQYF

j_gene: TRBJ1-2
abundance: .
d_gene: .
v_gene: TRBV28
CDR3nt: TGTGCCAGCAGTCCAGGATCCAGTAAGCTTCACTATGGCTACACCTTC
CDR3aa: CASSPGSSKLHYGYTF

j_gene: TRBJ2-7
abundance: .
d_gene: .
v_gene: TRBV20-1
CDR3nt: TGCAGTGCTAGAGAGTACGAGCAGTACTTC
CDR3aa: CSAREYEQYF

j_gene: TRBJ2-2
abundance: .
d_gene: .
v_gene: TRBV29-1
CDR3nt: TGCAGCGTTGAATATCTGTCTGGGGGCCGGGAGCTGTTTTTT
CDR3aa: CSVEYLSGGRELFF

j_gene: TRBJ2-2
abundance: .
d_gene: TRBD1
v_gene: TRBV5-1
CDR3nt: TGCGCCAGCAGCTCGACAGGGGGCGGCACCGGGGAGCTGTTTTTT
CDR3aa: CASSSTGGGTGELFF

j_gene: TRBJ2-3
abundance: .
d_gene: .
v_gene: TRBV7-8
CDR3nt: TGTGCCAGCAGCCTCTCCCTGGGGAGCACAGATACGCAGTATTTT
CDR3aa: CASSLSLGSTDTQYF

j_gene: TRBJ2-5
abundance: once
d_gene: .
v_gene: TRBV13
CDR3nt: TGTGCCAGCAGCTTAGTATCGGAGACCCAGTACTTC
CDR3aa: CASSLVSETQYF

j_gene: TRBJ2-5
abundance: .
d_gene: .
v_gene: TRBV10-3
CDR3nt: TGTGCCATCAGTCCATCAGGAGACGCCCAGTACTTC
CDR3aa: CAISPSGDAQYF

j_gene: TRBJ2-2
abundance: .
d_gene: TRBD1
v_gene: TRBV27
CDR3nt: TGTGCCAGCAGTTTACGGCAGGGGGTTACCGGGGAGCTGTTTTTT
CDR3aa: CASSLRQGVTGELFF

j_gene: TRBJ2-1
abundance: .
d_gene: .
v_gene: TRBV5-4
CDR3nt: TGTGCCAGCAGCTTCCGGACGACAAATGAGCAGTTCTTC
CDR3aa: CASSFRTTNEQFF

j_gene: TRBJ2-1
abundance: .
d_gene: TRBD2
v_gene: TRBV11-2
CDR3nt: TGTGCCAGCAGCCGTACTTCTAGCGGGAGGATATACAATGAGCAGTTCTTC
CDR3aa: CASSRTSSGRIYNEQFF

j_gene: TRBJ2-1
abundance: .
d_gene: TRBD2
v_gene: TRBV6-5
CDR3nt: TGTGCCCTTCTAGGACTAGCGGGAGTCTACAATGAGCAGTTCTTC
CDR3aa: CALLGLAGVYNEQFF

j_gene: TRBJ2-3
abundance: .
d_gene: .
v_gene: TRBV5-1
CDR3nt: TGCGCCAGCAGCTTGGGGGGGAGCACAGATACGCAGTATTTT
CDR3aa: CASSLGGSTDTQYF

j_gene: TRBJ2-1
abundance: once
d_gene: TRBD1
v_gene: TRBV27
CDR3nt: TGTGCCAGCACCCCGGACAGGAGCTCCTACAATGAGCAGTTCTTC
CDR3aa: CASTPDRSSYNEQFF

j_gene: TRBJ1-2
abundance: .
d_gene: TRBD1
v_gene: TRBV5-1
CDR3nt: TGCGCCAGCAGCATAGGGACAGAACTAGGATGGCGTGGCTACACCTTC
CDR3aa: CASSIGTELGWRGYTF

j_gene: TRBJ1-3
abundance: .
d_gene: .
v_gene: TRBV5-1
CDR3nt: TGCGCCAGCAGCACCGACGATGGTGGGGGAAACACCATATATTTT
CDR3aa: CASSTDDGGGNTIYF

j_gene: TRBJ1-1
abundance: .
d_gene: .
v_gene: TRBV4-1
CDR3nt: TGCGCCAGCAGCCAAGAACTTCTGACTGAAGCTTTCTTT
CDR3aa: CASSQELLTEAFF

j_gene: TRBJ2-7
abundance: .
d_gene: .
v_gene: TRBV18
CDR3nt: TGTGCCAGCTCACCAAGTCTGGCCGAGCAGTACTTC
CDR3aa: CASSPSLAEQYF

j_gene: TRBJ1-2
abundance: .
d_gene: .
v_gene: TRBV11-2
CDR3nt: TGTGCCAGCAGCTTTGCGGGCAGCCCCAGTGGCTACACCTTC
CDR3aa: CASSFAGSPSGYTF

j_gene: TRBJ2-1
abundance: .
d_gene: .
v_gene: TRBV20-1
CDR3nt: TGCAGTGCTAGTGCGCCTCGGACTGGAGGCTACAATGAGCAGTTCTTC
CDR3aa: CSASAPRTGGYNEQFF

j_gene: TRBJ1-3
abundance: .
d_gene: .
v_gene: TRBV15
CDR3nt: TGTGCCACCAGCAAACAAATCCCAGGGTCTGGAAACACCATATATTTT
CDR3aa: CATSKQIPGSGNTIYF

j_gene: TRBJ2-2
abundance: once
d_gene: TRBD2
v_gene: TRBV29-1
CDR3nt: TGCAGCGGCTTAGCGGGAGGTTCCGGGGAGCTGTTTTTT
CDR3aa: CSGLAGGSGELFF

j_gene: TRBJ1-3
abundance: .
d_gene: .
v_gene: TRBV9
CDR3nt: TGTGCCAGCAGCGTATGGTCCGGAAACACCATATATTTT
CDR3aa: CASSVWSGNTIYF

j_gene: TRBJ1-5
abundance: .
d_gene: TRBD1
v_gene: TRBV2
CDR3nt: TGTGCCAGCAGGGGACAGGGGGCATCTCGCCAGCCCCAGCATTTT
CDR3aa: CASRGQGASRQPQHF

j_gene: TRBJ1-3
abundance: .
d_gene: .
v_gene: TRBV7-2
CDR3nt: TGTGCCAGCAGCTTAGACAGAACCTTTGGAAACACCATATATTTT
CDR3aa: CASSLDRTFGNTIYF

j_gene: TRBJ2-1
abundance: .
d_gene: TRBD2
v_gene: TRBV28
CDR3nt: TGTGCCAGCAGTTCCTTACTAGCGGGAGGCCCACGTCAATACAATGAGCAGTTCTTC
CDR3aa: CASSSLLAGGPRQYNEQFF

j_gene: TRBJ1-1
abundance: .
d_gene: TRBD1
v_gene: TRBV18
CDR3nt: TGTGCCAGCTCACCACCGGGACAGGGGAACACTGAAGCTTTCTTT
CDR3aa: CASSPPGQGNTEAFF

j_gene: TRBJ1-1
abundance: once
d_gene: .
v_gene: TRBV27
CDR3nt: TGTGCCAGCAGTTTATTAGGGGGGCAGAACACTGAAGCTTTCTTT
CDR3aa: CASSLLGGQNTEAFF